The entry that follows covers one T cell receptor beta chain sequence. Trimming pared 4 bases from V and 7 bases from J, leaving 15 bases between. The CDR3 is made up of 14 amino acids. From germline, CDR1 is KGHDR and CDR2 SFDVKD. The data belong to a study of T cell responses to AZD1222 COVID-19 vaccine. Some clones are missing from TCRdb's copy, which holds only in-frame ones; the method was immunoSEQ multiplex PCR. The sample has about 68,000 clones; approximately 91% are singletons. V and J are TRBV24-1 and TRBJ1-1, with D possibly TRBD1 on 5 matching bases. The sequence came from an adult in good health. Sequencing was performed on peripheral blood, taken on day 0 of AZD1222 vaccination. The CDR3 region is CATSEGWGGGEAFF. CDR3 in DNA: TGTGCCACCAGTGAAGGGTGGGGTGGGGGTGAAGCTTTCTTT.